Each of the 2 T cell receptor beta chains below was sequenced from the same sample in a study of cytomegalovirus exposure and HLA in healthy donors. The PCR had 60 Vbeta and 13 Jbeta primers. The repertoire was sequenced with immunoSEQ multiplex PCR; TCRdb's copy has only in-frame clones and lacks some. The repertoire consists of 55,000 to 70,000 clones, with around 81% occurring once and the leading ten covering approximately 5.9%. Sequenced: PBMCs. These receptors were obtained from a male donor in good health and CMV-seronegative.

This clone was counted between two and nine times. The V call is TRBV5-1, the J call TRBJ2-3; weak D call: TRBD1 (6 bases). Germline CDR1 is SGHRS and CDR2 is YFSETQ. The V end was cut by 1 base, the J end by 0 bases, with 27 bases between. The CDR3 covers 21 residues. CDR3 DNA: TGCGCCAGCAGCTTGTGGCAGAACCTACCTTGGGGGCACCTTAGCACAGATACGCAGTATTTT. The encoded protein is CASSLWQNLPWGHLSTDTQYF.

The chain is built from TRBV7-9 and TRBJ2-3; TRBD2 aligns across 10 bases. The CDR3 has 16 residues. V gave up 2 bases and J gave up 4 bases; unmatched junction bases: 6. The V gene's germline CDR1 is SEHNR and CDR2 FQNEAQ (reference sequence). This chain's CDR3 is CASSLQRGGRADTQYF. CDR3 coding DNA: TGTGCCAGCAGCTTACAGCGGGGGGGCCGGGCAGATACGCAGTATTTT. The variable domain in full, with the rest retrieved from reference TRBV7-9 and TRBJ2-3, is DTGVSQNPRHKITKRGQNVTFRCDPISEHNRLYWYRQTLGQGPEFLTYFQNEAQLEKSRLLSDRFSAERPKGSFSTLEIQRTEQGDSAMYLCASSLQRGGRADTQYFGPGTRLTVL.